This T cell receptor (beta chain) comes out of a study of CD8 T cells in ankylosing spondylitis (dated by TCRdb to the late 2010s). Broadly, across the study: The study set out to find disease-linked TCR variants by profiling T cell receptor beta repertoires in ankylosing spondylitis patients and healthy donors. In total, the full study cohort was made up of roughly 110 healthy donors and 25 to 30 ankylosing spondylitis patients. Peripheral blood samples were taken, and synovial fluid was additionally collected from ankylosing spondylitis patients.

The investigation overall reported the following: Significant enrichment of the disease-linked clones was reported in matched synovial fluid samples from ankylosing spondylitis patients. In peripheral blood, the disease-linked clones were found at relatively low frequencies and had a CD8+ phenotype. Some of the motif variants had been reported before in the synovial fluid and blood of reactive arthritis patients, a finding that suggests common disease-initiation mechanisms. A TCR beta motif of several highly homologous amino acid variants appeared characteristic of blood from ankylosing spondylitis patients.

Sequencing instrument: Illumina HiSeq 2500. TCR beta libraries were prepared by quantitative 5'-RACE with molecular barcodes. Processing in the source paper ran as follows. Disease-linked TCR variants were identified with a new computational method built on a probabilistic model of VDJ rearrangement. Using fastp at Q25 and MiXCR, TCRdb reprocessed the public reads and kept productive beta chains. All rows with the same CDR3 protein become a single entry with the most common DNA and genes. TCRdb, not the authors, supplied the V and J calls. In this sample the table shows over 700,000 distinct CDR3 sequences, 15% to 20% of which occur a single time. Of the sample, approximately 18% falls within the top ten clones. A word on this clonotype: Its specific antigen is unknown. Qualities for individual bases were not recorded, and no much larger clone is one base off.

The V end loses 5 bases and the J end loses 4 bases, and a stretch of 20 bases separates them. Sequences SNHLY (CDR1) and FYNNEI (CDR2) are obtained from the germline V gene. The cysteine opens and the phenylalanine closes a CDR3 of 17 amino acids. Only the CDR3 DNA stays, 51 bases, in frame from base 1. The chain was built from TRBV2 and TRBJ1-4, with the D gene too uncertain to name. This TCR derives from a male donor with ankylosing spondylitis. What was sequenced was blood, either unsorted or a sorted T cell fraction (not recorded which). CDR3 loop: CASSTSGSQMLNEKLFF. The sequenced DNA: TGTGCCAGCAGTACCTCTGGAAGCCAAATGCTTAATGAAAAACTGTTTTTT.